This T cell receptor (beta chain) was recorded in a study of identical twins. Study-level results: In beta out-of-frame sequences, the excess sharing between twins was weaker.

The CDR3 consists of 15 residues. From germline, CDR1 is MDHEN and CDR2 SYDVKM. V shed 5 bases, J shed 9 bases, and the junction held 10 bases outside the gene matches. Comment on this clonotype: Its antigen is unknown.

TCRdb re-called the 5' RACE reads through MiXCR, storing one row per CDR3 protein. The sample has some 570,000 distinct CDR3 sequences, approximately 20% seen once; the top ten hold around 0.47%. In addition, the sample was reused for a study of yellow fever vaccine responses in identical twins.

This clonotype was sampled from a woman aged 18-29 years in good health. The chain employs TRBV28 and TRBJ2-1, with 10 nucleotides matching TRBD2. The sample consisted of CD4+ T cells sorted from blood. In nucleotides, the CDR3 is TGTGCCAGCAGTACCGATAGCGGGAGGTGGAGTGAGCAGTTCTTC. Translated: CASSTDSGRWSEQFF.